This section outlines one T cell receptor beta chain sequence together with its context. Its antigen remains unidentified. This sample was included in a study of T cell repertoires in cytomegalovirus infection. Study-wide results and limits: CMV carriers with the relevant HLA were identified by cumulative public TCR beta family frequency. It was HLA-C-restricted CMV-specific TCR beta clonotypes that dominated the response ex vivo.

V was trimmed by 6 bases and J by 4 bases, leaving 15 bases between them. The CDR3 is 13 amino acids. Germline CDR1 and CDR2: DFQATT and SNEGSKA (reference sequence). One entry per CDR3 protein, called by TCRdb with MiXCR from the reads. The sample gives roughly 500,000 distinct CDR3 sequences, roughly a third of which show up once; 17% is in the top ten. The chain has TRBV20-1 and TRBJ1-2, with D perhaps matching TRBD1 (6 bases). Sequenced material: cultured PBMCs, taken from culture after CMV antigen stimulation. The sequence was obtained from a human donor in good health (CMV status not recorded). Some clones in this sample may be carry-over from other donors' samples. For the CDR3, the DNA is TGCAGTGCGATCCCGGGACAATCCTATGGCTACACCTTC. It is translated as CSAIPGQSYGYTF.